The 23 T cell receptor beta chains presented below share a single source sample, sequenced in a study of radiotherapy plus CTLA-4 blockade in lung cancer. The data were produced by immunoSEQ multiplex PCR, yet TCRdb's version contains in-frame clones alone and is incomplete. Here the sample spans about 97,000 clones, approximately 74% being singletons. This specimen was peripheral blood, taken from a patient treated with radiotherapy plus ipilimumab. Receptors were obtained from a human donor with non-small cell lung cancer who had a partial response to radiotherapy plus ipilimumab. Some clones in this sample may be carry-over from other donors' samples.

The chain couples TRBV5-1 to TRBJ2-2; D gene unclear. This CDR3 region has 13 residues. The V end was cut by 1 base, the J end by 3 bases, with 4 bases between. Looked up from germline, CDR1 is SGHRS and CDR2 is YFSETQ. CDR3 DNA: TGCGCCAGCAGCTTGTCGTACACCGGGGAGCTGTTTTTT. As protein: CASSLSYTGELFF.

This chain joins TRBV18 and TRBJ1-1, with D unclear. Trimming took 2 bases from V and 0 from J, leaving 10 bases between them. CDR1 is KGHSH, CDR2 LQKENI, per germline. This CDR3 comprises 15 residues. In nucleotides, the CDR3 is TGTGCCAGCTCACCAGGGGTCGGGGTGAACACTGAAGCTTTCTTT. This translates into CASSPGVGVNTEAFF.

CDR3 DNA: TGCAGTGCCGTATTTAACTATGGCTACACCTTC. It yields the protein CSAVFNYGYTF. The V and J genes are TRBV20-1 and TRBJ1-2, with no clear D. The CDR3 consists of 11 residues. Germline assignment: CDR1 DFQATT and CDR2 SNEGSKA (reference sequence). V lost 6 bases and J 1 base, leaving 6 bases between the germline ends.

The V and J genes are TRBV28 and TRBJ2-5; D perhaps matches TRBD1 (5 bases). The DNA matches TRBJ2-7 better at its end, which makes the J call doubtful. The CDR3 extends over 16 amino acids. Germline V lookup: CDR1 MDHEN, CDR2 SYDVKM. The CDR3 bases are TGTGCCAGCAGTCCCTCCGGACAAATTCTCCTCTACGAGCAGTACTTC. Translation gives CASSPSGQILLYEQYF.

DNA for the CDR3: TGCGCCAGCAGTACGACATCTGGTACCTACGAGCAGTACTTC. Protein product: CASSTTSGTYEQYF. This chain uses TRBV5-1 with TRBJ2-7; D remains ambiguous. Trimming took 5 bases from V and 2 from J, leaving 14 bases between them. Germline CDR1 reads SGHRS; CDR2 reads YFSETQ. There are 14 residues in the CDR3.

This chain links TRBV7-2 with TRBJ1-5, with unresolved D. V was pared by 0 bases and J by 11 bases, with 11 bases between. Germline loops: CDR1 SGHTA, CDR2 FQGNSA. The CDR3 is 13 amino acids. The CDR3 nucleotides read TGTGCCAGCAGCTTAGCTCGTTTGAGGGCCCAGCATTTT. This encodes CASSLARLRAQHF. Combining the CDR3 with reference TRBV7-2 and TRBJ1-5 gives the whole variable domain GAGVSQSPSNKVTEKGKDVELRCDPISGHTALYWYRQSLGQGLEFLIYFQGNSAPDKSGLPSDRFSAERTGGSVSTLTIQRTQQEDSAVYLCASSLARLRAQHFGDGTRLSIL.

This chain joins TRBV4-3 and TRBJ2-3; tentatively, D is TRBD1 (5 bases). Germline CDR1 is LGHNA and CDR2 is YSLEER. V lost 0 bases and J 2 bases, leaving 12 bases between the germline ends. The CDR3 loop spans 16 amino acids. The chain's CDR3 is CASSQDRQGVTDTQYF. CDR3 DNA: TGCGCCAGCAGCCAAGATAGGCAGGGCGTCACAGATACGCAGTATTTT.

The chain employs TRBV5-6 and TRBJ2-1; D possibly corresponds to TRBD2 (5 bases). The germline V gene encodes CDR1 SGHDT and CDR2 YYEEEE. The CDR3 loop spans 14 amino acids. V lost 0 bases, J lost 6 bases, and 10 bases lay in between. CDR3 coding DNA: TGTGCCAGCAGCTTGGGCCGGGATTCCAATGAGCAGTTCTTC. It codes for CASSLGRDSNEQFF.

This clone appeared once. At one end, the junction sequence differs from germline, possibly due to a read error. The chain combines TRBV19 with TRBJ2-2; TRBD1 aligns across 7 bases. Per germline, CDR1 LNHDA and CDR2 SQIVND (reference sequence). The CDR3 contains 14 residues. The CDR3 DNA sequence: TGTGCCAGTAGAGGGGGCCAGGACACCGGGGAGCTGCTTTTT. Translated: CASRGGQDTGELLF.

The rearrangement links TRBV4-1 to TRBJ2-7; TRBD2 matches at 8 bases. J was trimmed by 2 bases and V by 0 bases; bases with no gene match: 18. The length of the CDR3 is 20 residues. Germline CDR1 reads MGHRA; CDR2 reads YSYEKL. The CDR3 nucleotides are TGCGCCAGCAGCCAAGATGATAATCGGTTCCGTGCGGGAGGAACCTACGAGCAGTACTTC. This translates into CASSQDDNRFRAGGTYEQYF.

The CDR3 region is CASSPAFAAGRDGYTF. In DNA, the CDR3 is TGTGCCAGCAGCCCCGCCTTTGCTGCAGGGCGAGACGGCTACACCTTC. The V gene is TRBV11-2, the J gene TRBJ1-2, with D maybe TRBD1 (5 bases). The V and J ends lost 5 bases and 8 bases respectively, with 24 bases between them. The CDR3 covers 16 residues. Germline values: CDR1 SGHAT, CDR2 FQNNGV.

For the CDR3, the DNA is TGTGCCAGCAGTGAAGCGCTGAGACTAGCGGGTCCTTACAATGAGCAGTTCTTC. Translated, it gives CASSEALRLAGPYNEQFF. The chain recombines TRBV6-1 with TRBJ2-1, with TRBD2 identical over 10 bases. Trimming removed 0 bases from V and 4 bases from J; junction bases left unmatched: 9. Per the germline V gene, CDR1 is MNHNS and CDR2 is SASEGT. This CDR3 is built from 18 residues.

The rearrangement links TRBV9 to TRBJ2-5; 8 nucleotides match TRBD1. Germline V gene data show CDR1 as SGDLS and CDR2 as YYNGEE. The V segment lost 2 bases and the J segment 11 bases; nucleotides outside the gene matches: 8. The CDR3 covers 13 residues. CDR3 nucleotides: TGTGCCAGCAGCGTCAGGGGGCAAGGGGAGCAGTACTTC. Amino acids: CASSVRGQGEQYF.

CDR3 sequence: CASSLDKTNYGYTF. In nucleotides, the CDR3 is TGCGCCAGCAGCCTCGACAAGACTAACTATGGCTACACCTTC. The V gene is TRBV5-1, the J gene TRBJ1-2, with D hard to call. Trimming left V 4 bases short and J 0 bases short, with 10 bases between. The CDR3 runs to 14 residues. CDR1 SGHRS and CDR2 YFSETQ come from the germline V gene.

The chain combines TRBV7-3 with TRBJ2-3; D not certain. Deletions cut 2 bases from V and 2 bases from J, with 5 bases between. This CDR3 comprises 13 residues. Germline lookup yields CDR1 SGHTA and CDR2 FQGTGA. The CDR3 coding sequence is TGTGCCAGCAGCTTATTCCACACAGATACGCAGTATTTT. It encodes CASSLFHTDTQYF.

The genes are TRBV2 and TRBJ1-5; D gene unclear. The V gene's germline CDR1 is SNHLY and CDR2 FYNNEI. Trimming pared 4 bases from V and 4 bases from J, leaving 8 bases between. This CDR3 region has 13 residues. The CDR3 is CASSGPTNQPQHF. CDR3 bases: TGTGCCAGCAGTGGCCCTACGAATCAGCCCCAGCATTTT.

The chain links TRBV6-5 to TRBJ1-1; D is perhaps TRBD1 (6 bases). Trimming took 6 bases from V and 5 from J, leaving 16 bases between them. Germline V gene lookup returns CDR1 MNHEY and CDR2 SVGAGI. The CDR3 consists of 14 residues. CDR3: CASRPPGGRTEAFF. As DNA, the CDR3 is TGTGCCAGCAGACCCCCGGGGGGGCGGACTGAAGCTTTCTTT.

The chain is built from TRBV11-2 and TRBJ2-5; 12 positions agree with TRBD2. CDR3 length equals 15 residues. The trim removed 5 bases at V and 5 bases at J, leaving 6 bases unmatched. Germline assignment: CDR1 SGHAT and CDR2 FQNNGV. CDR3 in amino acids: CASSLTSGRLETQYF. DNA for the CDR3: TGTGCCAGCAGCCTAACTAGCGGGAGGCTCGAGACCCAGTACTTC.

In its sample, this clone was seen once. This chain uses TRBV6-5 with TRBJ2-7; D possibly corresponds to TRBD2 (6 bases). The ends were cut back, 0 bases at V and 3 bases at J, with 12 bases in the middle. The germline CDR1 and CDR2 sequences are MNHEY and SVGAGI. This CDR3 contains 15 residues. The CDR3 here is CASSYSARDRYEQYF. As DNA, the CDR3 is TGTGCCAGCAGTTACTCGGCGCGGGACCGCTACGAGCAGTACTTC.

The V call is TRBV7-2, the J call TRBJ2-7, with 11 nucleotides matching TRBD2. Per the germline V gene, CDR1 is SGHTA and CDR2 is FQGNSA. The CDR3 is 16 residues long. V lost 5 bases and J lost 1; bases outside the gene matches: 7. The chain's CDR3 is CASSPSLAGGSYEQYF. In DNA form, the CDR3 reads TGTGCCAGCAGCCCCTCTCTAGCGGGGGGATCCTACGAGCAGTACTTC.

The J gene is TRBJ2-6, the V gene TRBV15; 7 bases map to TRBD1. The germline CDR1 and CDR2 sequences are LNHNV and YYDKDF (reference sequence). The CDR3 has 18 amino acids. Trimming at V came to 5 bases and at J to 0 bases, leaving 10 bases not matched to a gene. CDR3 DNA: TGTGCCACCAGCGGGCGACAGGGAAAAAGCTCTGGGGCCAACGTCCTGACTTTC. This translates into CATSGRQGKSSGANVLTF.

The chain joins TRBV15 to TRBJ1-3, with D possibly matching TRBD1 (6 bases). The CDR3 consists of 15 residues. Germline assignment: CDR1 LNHNV and CDR2 YYDKDF (reference sequence). Trimming pared 4 bases from V and 7 bases from J, leaving 17 bases between. The CDR3 DNA follows: TGTGCCACCAGCACCCCGGGACAAAGCGTGAACACCATATATTTT. As protein: CATSTPGQSVNTIYF. The whole variable domain, filled in from reference TRBV15 and TRBJ1-3, reads DAMVIQNPRYQVTQFGKPVTLSCSQTLNHNVMYWYQQKSSQAPKLLFHYYDKDFNNEADTPDNFQSRRPNTSFCFLDIRSPGLGDTAMYLCATSTPGQSVNTIYFGEGSWLTVV.

The chain couples TRBV5-8 to TRBJ1-5; 8 nucleotides agree with TRBD1. CDR3 length: 15 amino acids. V lost 4 bases and J lost 5; bases outside the gene matches: 8. In germline, CDR1 is SGHTS, CDR2 YDEGEE. In DNA form, the CDR3 reads TGTGCCAGCAGCCGAACGGACAGGGTCCATCAGCCCCAGCATTTT. Its translation is CASSRTDRVHQPQHF.